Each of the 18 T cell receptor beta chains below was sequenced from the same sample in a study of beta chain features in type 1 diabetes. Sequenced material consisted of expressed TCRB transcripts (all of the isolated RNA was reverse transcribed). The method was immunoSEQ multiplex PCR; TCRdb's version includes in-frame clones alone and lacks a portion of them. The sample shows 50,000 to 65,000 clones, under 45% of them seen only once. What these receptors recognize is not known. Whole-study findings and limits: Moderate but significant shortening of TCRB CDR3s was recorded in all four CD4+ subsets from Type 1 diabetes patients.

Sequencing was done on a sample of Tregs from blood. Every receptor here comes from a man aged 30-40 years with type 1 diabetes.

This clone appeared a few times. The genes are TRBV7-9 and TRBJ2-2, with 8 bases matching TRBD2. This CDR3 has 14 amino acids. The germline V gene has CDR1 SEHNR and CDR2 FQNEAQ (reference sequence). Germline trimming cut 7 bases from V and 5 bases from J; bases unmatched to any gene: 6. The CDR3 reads CASKSGLETGELFF. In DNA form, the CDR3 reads TGTGCCAGCAAATCGGGACTAGAAACCGGGGAGCTGTTTTTT.

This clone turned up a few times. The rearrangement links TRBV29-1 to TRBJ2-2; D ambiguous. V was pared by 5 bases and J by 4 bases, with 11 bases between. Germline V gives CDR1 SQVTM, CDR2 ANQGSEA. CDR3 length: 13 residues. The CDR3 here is CSVRPTGTGELFF. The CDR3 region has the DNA TGCAGCGTTCGCCCCACGGGCACCGGGGAGCTGTTTTTT.

The CDR3 protein is CASRNSDNEQFF. DNA of the CDR3: TGTGCCAGCAGGAATAGCGACAATGAGCAGTTCTTC. The chain has TRBV6-6 and TRBJ2-1; a weak D match, TRBD2 (5 bases). V was shortened by 6 bases and J by 5 bases, with 8 bases between the two germline ends. The CDR3 loop spans 12 amino acids. Germline assignment: CDR1 MNHNY and CDR2 SVGAGI (reference sequence).

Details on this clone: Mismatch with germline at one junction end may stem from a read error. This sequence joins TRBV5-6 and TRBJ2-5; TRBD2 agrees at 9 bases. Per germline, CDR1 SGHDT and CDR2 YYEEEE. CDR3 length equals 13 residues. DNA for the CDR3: TGTACCAGCAGCTTGCTACTAGCGGGCTCTCAGTACTTC. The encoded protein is CTSSLLLAGSQYF.

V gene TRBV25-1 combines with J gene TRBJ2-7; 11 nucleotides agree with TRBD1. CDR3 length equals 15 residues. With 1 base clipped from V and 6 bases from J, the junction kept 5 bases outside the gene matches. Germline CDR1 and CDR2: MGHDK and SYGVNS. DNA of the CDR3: TGTGCCAGCAGTGAATGGACAGGGGGCGCGTCCGAGCAGTACTTC. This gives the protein CASSEWTGGASEQYF.

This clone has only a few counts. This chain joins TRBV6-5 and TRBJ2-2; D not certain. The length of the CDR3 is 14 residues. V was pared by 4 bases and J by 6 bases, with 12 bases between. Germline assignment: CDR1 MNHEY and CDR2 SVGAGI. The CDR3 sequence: CASSSHMAPGELFF. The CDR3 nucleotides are TGTGCCAGCAGTTCCCACATGGCCCCCGGGGAGCTGTTTTTT.

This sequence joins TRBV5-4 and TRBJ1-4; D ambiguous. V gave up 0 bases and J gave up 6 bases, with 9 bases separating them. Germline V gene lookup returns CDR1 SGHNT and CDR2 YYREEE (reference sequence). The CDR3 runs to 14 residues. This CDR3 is CASSLAGKHEKLFF. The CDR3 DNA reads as TGTGCCAGCAGCTTGGCGGGGAAACATGAAAAACTGTTTTTT. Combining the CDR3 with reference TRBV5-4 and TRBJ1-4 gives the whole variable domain ETGVTQSPTHLIKTRGQQVTLRCSSQSGHNTVSWYQQALGQGPQFIFQYYREEENGRGNFPPRFSGLQFPNYSSELNVNALELDDSALYLCASSLAGKHEKLFFGSGTQLSVL.

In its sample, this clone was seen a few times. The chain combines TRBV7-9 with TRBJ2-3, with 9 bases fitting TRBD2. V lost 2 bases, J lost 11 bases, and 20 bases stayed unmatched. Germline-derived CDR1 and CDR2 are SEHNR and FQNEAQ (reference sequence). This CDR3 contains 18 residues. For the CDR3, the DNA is TGTGCCAGCAGCTTATACCGGGTAGCGGGGGATCGGACCCAAAAGCAGTATTTT. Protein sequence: CASSLYRVAGDRTQKQYF.

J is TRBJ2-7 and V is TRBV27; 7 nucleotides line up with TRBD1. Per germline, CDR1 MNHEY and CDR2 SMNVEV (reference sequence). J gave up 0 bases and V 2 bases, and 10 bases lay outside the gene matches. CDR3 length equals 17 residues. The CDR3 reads CASSLPPRSGGSYEQYF. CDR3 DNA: TGTGCCAGCAGTTTACCCCCTCGGTCAGGGGGCTCCTACGAGCAGTACTTC.

This CDR3 reads CASSYAQGISEKLFF. The DNA of the CDR3 is TGTGCCAGCAGTTACGCGCAGGGTATTTCGGAAAAACTGTTTTTT. The chain uses TRBV6-6 and TRBJ1-4; TRBD1 might be the D (5 bases). This CDR3 has 15 residues. Trimming cost V 2 bases and J 8 bases, with 15 bases left between them. Germline CDR1 reads MNHNY; CDR2 reads SVGAGI (reference sequence).

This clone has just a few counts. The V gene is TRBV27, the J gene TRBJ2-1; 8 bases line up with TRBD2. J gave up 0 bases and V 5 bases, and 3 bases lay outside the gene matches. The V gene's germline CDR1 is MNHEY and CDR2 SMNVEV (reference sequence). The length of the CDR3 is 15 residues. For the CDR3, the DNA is TGTGCCAGCAGTGCCGGGACTAGCTCCTACAATGAGCAGTTCTTC. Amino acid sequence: CASSAGTSSYNEQFF.

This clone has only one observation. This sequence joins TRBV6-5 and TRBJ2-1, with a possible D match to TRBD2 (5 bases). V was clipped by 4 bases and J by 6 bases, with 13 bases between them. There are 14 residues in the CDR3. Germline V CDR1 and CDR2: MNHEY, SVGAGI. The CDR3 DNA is TGTGCCAGCAGTTCTCATAGCGCGAGCAATGAGCAGTTCTTC. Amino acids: CASSSHSASNEQFF.

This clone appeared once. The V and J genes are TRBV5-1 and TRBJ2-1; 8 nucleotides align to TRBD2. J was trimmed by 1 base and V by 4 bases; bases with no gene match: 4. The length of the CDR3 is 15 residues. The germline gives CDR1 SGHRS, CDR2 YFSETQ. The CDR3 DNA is TGCGCCAGCAGCCGTACTAGCGGTTCCTACAATGAGCAGTTCTTC. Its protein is CASSRTSGSYNEQFF. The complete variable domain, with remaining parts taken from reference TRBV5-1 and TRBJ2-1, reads KAGVTQTPRYLIKTRGQQVTLSCSPISGHRSVSWYQQTPGQGLQFLFEYFSETQRNKGNFPGRFSGRQFSNSRSEMNVSTLELGDSALYLCASSRTSGSYNEQFFGPGTRLTVL.

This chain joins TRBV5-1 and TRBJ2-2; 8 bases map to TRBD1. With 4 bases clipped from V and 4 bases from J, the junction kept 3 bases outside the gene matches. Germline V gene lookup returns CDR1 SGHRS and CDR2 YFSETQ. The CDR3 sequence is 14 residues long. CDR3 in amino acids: CASSPTGGTGELFF. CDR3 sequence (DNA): TGCGCCAGCAGCCCTACAGGGGGCACCGGGGAGCTGTTTTTT. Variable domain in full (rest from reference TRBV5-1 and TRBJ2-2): KAGVTQTPRYLIKTRGQQVTLSCSPISGHRSVSWYQQTPGQGLQFLFEYFSETQRNKGNFPGRFSGRQFSNSRSEMNVSTLELGDSALYLCASSPTGGTGELFFGEGSRLTVL.

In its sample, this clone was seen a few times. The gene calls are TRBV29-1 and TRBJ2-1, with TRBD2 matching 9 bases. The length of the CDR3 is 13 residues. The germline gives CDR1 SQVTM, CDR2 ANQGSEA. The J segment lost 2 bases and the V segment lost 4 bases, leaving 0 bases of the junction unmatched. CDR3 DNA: TGCAGCGTTGCTAGCGGGGCCTACAATGAGCAGTTCTTC. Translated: CSVASGAYNEQFF.

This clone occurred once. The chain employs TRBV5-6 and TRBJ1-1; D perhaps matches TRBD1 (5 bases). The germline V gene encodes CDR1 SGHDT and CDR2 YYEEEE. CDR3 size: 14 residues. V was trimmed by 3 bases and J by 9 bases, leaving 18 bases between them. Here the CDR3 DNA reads TGTGCCAGCAGCTCAATCCGGGGGTTCCGTCAAGCTTTCTTT. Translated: CASSSIRGFRQAFF.

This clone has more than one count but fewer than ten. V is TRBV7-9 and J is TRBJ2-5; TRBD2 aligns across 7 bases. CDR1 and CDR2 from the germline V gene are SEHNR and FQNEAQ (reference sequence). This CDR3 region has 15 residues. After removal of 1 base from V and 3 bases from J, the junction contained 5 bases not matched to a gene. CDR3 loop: CASSLGGGPEETQYF. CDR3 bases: TGTGCCAGCAGCTTAGGGGGAGGGCCGGAAGAGACCCAGTACTTC.

The CDR3 bases are TGCGCCAGCGCAGACCCGTCACGCGCGGGAGGCAGTGAGCAGTTCTTC. It codes for CASADPSRAGGSEQFF. This chain links TRBV5-1 with TRBJ2-1, with 8 bases that match TRBD2. Unmatched junction bases numbered 18, after V lost 7 bases and J lost 9 bases. This CDR3 is built from 16 residues. Germline V CDR1 and CDR2: SGHRS, YFSETQ.